This T cell receptor (beta chain) derives from a study of control samples from healthy donors and cancer patients. Sequencing used immunoSEQ multiplex PCR; TCRdb keeps in-frame clones, though not all of them. This sample has some 150,000 clones, with roughly 89% found just once. This TCR was recovered from a woman in her twenties or thirties in good health. Specimen: blood.

The CDR3 protein is CASSPGLAGNEQFF. The CDR3 nucleotides are TGTGCCAGCAGCCCGGGACTAGCGGGCAATGAGCAGTTCTTC. This chain joins TRBV14 and TRBJ2-1; 12 bases line up with TRBD2. Losses at the gene ends were 4 bases for V and 6 bases for J; bases not matched to a gene: 1. Germline V lookup: CDR1 SGHDN, CDR2 FVKESK. This CDR3 contains 14 residues.